The text below deals with one TCR beta chain. What antigen it recognizes has not been identified. Coverage ceases 3 residues before the CDR3 finishes, and the germline J gene fills in the end. This sample is part of a study of Tregs in tolerant kidney transplant recipients (dated by TCRdb to 2018 to 2020). Study-wide context: Transplants used related donors with nonmyeloablative bone marrow transplantation; mixed chimerism was transient in the human trials. TCRbeta sequencing was used in the study to identify donor-specific regulatory T cells before combined kidney and bone marrow transplantation, and the identified cells were then tracked after transplant.

Genomic DNA was extracted from sorted cells with the QIAGEN DNeasy Blood and Tissue Kit for TCRbeta CDR3 sequencing. High-throughput TCRbeta CDR3 sequencing, including PCR amplification with bias correction and internal controls, was performed commercially through immunoSEQ. The authors' analysis ran thus. Unique productive TCRbeta sequences were defined by CDR3 nucleotide sequence when primers matched and otherwise by CDR3 amino acid sequence together with Vbeta and Jbeta genes. As a correction for sorting error, sequences shared between sorted populations at a frequency ratio of 2:1 or less were discarded, and the remaining shared sequences were assigned to the higher population. Donor-reactive sequences were defined as at least 5-fold expanded in CFSE-low cells versus unstimulated cells, with frequency of at least 0.01% in CFSE-low cells. Repertoire divergence was quantified by Jensen-Shannon divergence calculated from the top 100 TCRbeta sequences ranked by frequency. When a sample had multiple sequencing runs, each run was corrected for sorting error separately and the runs were then pooled. TCRdb mirrors the immuneACCESS table, restricted to in-frame sequences. Some clones are absent from its copies; in checked studies, under half trace to an unresolved V gene, and the reason for the others is unknown. V, J and clone size are those of that table, while D and trimming were read from the DNA. The sample's records list about 33,000 clones. The ten largest account for under 9% of the sample.

The sample's time point label, decoded: blood sample drawn before combined kidney and bone marrow transplant. Thawed PBMCs were FACS-sorted into unstimulated Tregs (CD4+CD25+CD127-), CD4+ non-Tregs (CD4+CD25-), CD4 cells and CD8 cells. The patients were a few recipients of combined kidney and bone marrow transplants from the ITN036ST trial, and samples were available only for these trial subjects. Healthy control blood was processed to PBMCs with a Ficoll density gradient and then cryopreserved, whereas patient PBMCs were collected both before and after transplant. Overall study outcomes, separate from this receptor: In tolerant patients, the expansion of donor-specific Tregs was greater than global Treg expansion, suggesting that the expansion was antigen-driven rather than nonspecific. Because the PCR primers were changed over time for some patients, nucleotide-level comparison could not be performed across the samples from those patients. Biological reproducibility was not directly addressed, though technical replication error appeared minimal. Expanding Tregs with activated donor B cells appeared to identify the most biologically relevant and donor-specific TCRbeta repertoire. The study was constrained by small patient numbers, and validation of the findings is required in larger populations and under other immunosuppression protocols.

CDR1 and CDR2 (MNHEY, SVGEGT) derive from the germline V gene. CDR3 length: 13 amino acids, cysteine to phenylalanine. The 30 bases shown cover part of the CDR3, and their frame starts at base 1. Ends trimmed: V by 6 bases, J by 6 bases; bases unmatched to a gene: 8. The TCR originated in a human donor who received a combined kidney and bone marrow transplant. Here the chain combines TRBV6-2 or TRBV6-3 and TRBJ2-7; TRBD1 lines up with 7 middle nucleotides. The source material was CD8+ T cells from blood, sampled before the transplant. Partial CDR3 DNA: TGTGCCAGCAGATCCACGACAGGGCTCGAG. It translates to CASRSTTGLE. The CDR3 in full is CASRSTTGLEQYF.